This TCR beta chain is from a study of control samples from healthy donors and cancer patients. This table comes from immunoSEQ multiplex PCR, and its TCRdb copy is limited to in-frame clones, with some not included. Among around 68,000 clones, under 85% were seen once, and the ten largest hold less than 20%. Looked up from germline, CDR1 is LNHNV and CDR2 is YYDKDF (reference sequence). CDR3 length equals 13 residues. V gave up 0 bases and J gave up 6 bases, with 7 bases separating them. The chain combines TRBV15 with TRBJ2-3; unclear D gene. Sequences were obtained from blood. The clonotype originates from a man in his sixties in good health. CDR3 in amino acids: CATSRDPGDTQYF. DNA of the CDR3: TGTGCCACCAGCAGAGATCCAGGTGATACGCAGTATTTT.